Listed below are T cell receptor beta chains from one sample, sequenced in a study of T cell changes during pregnancy in multiple sclerosis. The assay was immunoSEQ multiplex PCR, and TCRdb's table has in-frame clones only and misses some. The table shows over 85,000 clones, with less than 95% occurring only once. Sequenced material: peripheral blood, taken in the second trimester of pregnancy. The receptor set was obtained from a female donor in good health, enrolled as a control in a pregnancy study. Both conserved end residues are part of each CDR3. The order of the fields is CDR3 length, V gene, CDR3 protein.

length: 15; V: TRBV7-8; CDR3: CASSPGQGAGYEQYF
length: 16; V: TRBV27; CDR3: CASSLSASDTYNEQFF
length: 19; V: TRBV5-1; CDR3: CASSPGTANIQLSGNTIYF
length: 16; V: TRBV6-1; CDR3: CASSAGSPHSGNTIYF
length: 15; V: TRBV5-6; CDR3: CASSLGTVYNSPLHF
length: 14; V: TRBV11-3; CDR3: CASSSGGSSYEQYF
length: 12; V: TRBV5-1; CDR3: CASSFTENEQFF
length: 14; V: TRBV5-1; CDR3: CASSLTTGTYGYTF
length: 15; V: TRBV5-4; CDR3: CASSRLAGVINEQFF
length: 14; V: TRBV19; CDR3: CASSMGHWNTEAFF
length: 15; V: TRBV19; CDR3: CASSILPGQNYGYTF
length: 14; V: TRBV5-8; CDR3: CASSLAVTVSGYTF
length: 12; V: TRBV7-9; CDR3: CASSLSRGWQYF
length: 15; V: TRBV4-3; CDR3: CASSLTGRSNTEAFF
length: 13; V: TRBV29-1; CDR3: CSARDRGRETQYF
length: 18; V: TRBV9; CDR3: CASSVVGGGQGAYNEQFF
length: 13; V: TRBV6-5; CDR3: CASSYLPGDTQYF